One and the same sample provided the 22 T cell receptor beta chains below, sequenced in a study of blood T cell repertoires in COVID-19. Clones were read by immunoSEQ multiplex PCR, and TCRdb kept only the in-frame ones, dropping some. The sample shows tens of thousands of clones, about 89% of them seen only once. Sequenced input: peripheral blood. The origin of the receptors is a man aged 45-65 years with active COVID-19.

This clone was counted once. This chain joins TRBV7-6 and TRBJ2-1; TRBD1 agrees at 11 bases. Germline V lookup: CDR1 SGHVS, CDR2 FNYEAQ. The CDR3 covers 14 residues. J was trimmed by 7 bases and V by 4 bases; bases with no gene match: 3. The CDR3 nucleotides are TGTGCCAGCAGCTGGACAGGGGGCTTAAATGAGCAGTTCTTC. As protein: CASSWTGGLNEQFF.

The chain joins TRBV24-1 to TRBJ1-2; D not resolved. The germline V gene has CDR1 KGHDR and CDR2 SFDVKD. This CDR3 is built from 16 residues. V dropped 4 bases and J dropped 4 bases, with 18 bases sitting between them. The CDR3 here is CATSEAEATNLYGYTF. CDR3 DNA sequence: TGTGCCACCAGTGAGGCAGAGGCAACAAACCTCTATGGCTACACCTTC.

This chain joins TRBV23-1 and TRBJ1-4; TRBD1 aligns across 10 bases. TRBV23-1 is recorded as an ORF, its role being uncertain. The CDR3 spans 18 residues. The trim removed 3 bases at V and 0 bases at J, leaving 7 bases unmatched. CDR3 amino acids: CASSHGTGAVATNEKLFF. The CDR3 DNA follows: TGCGCCAGCAGTCACGGGACAGGGGCCGTTGCAACTAATGAAAAACTGTTTTTT.

This sequence joins TRBV6-5 and TRBJ1-2, with unresolved D. Between the trimmed V and J ends, which lost 6 bases and 4 bases, there was a span of 15 bases. Per the germline V gene, CDR1 is MNHEY and CDR2 is SVGAGI. The CDR3 runs to 14 residues. The CDR3 spells CASSIESGIYGYTF. The CDR3 DNA is TGTGCCAGCAGCATAGAATCAGGAATCTATGGCTACACCTTC.

V usage is TRBV5-5 and J usage is TRBJ1-5; no clear D. The CDR3 contains 16 residues. Trimming left V 1 base short and J 3 bases short, with 14 bases between. The germline CDR1 and CDR2 sequences are SGHKS and YYEKEE (reference sequence). CDR3 coding DNA: TGTGCCAGCAGCTTGTTCGGTTCGTCGCTCAATCAGCCCCAGCATTTT. Translation: CASSLFGSSLNQPQHF.

This chain connects TRBV18 to TRBJ2-7; 9 nucleotides align to TRBD1. The germline gives CDR1 KGHSH, CDR2 LQKENI. The junction had 12 bases not matched to a gene; V was cut back by 4 bases and J by 5 bases. This CDR3 has 16 amino acids. CDR3 nucleotides: TGTGCCAGCTCACAACAGGGGGCGAATTTCAACGACGAGCAGTACTTC. This gives the protein CASSQQGANFNDEQYF.

The chain carries TRBV7-8 and TRBJ2-2; D unresolved. Germline V gene data show CDR1 as SGHVS and CDR2 as FQNEAQ. V shed 1 base and J shed 2 bases, with 11 bases lying between them. The CDR3 contains 16 residues. The DNA for the CDR3 is TGTGCCAGCAGCTTAGACCGTTTAACTAACACCGGGGAGCTGTTTTTT. Translated, it gives CASSLDRLTNTGELFF.

The J gene is TRBJ2-1, the V gene TRBV30, with 10 bases that match TRBD2. V was clipped by 7 bases and J by 1 base; unmatched bases: 7. CDR3 length equals 15 residues. Per the germline V gene, CDR1 is GTSNPN and CDR2 is SVGIG (reference sequence). The CDR3: CASLGLAVSYNEQFF. The CDR3 DNA sequence: TGTGCCTCACTTGGACTAGCGGTTTCCTACAATGAGCAGTTCTTC.

A single count supports this clone. J is TRBJ1-6 and V is TRBV5-1; D uncertain. Per the germline V gene, CDR1 is SGHRS and CDR2 is YFSETQ. Trimming cost V 0 bases and J 0 bases, with 13 bases left between them. The CDR3 is made up of 18 amino acids. As DNA, the CDR3 is TGCGCCAGCAGCTTGGAAGGAGGACTTAGCTCCTATAATTCACCCCTCCACTTT. Protein product: CASSLEGGLSSYNSPLHF.

The chain employs TRBV14 and TRBJ2-3; 11 bases align to TRBD2. Germline assignment: CDR1 SGHDN and CDR2 FVKESK. The length of the CDR3 is 16 residues. The J segment lost 5 bases and the V segment lost 0 bases, leaving 4 bases of the junction unmatched. The CDR3 sequence is CASSQDLLAGEDTQYF. DNA of the CDR3: TGTGCCAGCAGCCAAGATTTACTAGCGGGAGAAGATACGCAGTATTTT. Filled out from reference TRBV14 and TRBJ2-3, the complete variable domain reads EAGVTQFPSHSVIEKGQTVTLRCDPISGHDNLYWYRRVMGKEIKFLLHFVKESKQDESGMPNNRFLAERTGGTYSTLKVQPAELEDSGVYFCASSQDLLAGEDTQYFGPGTRLTVL.

The chain joins TRBV3-1 (or the pseudogene TRBV3-2) to TRBJ1-1, with D tentatively TRBD1 (5 bases). V was trimmed by 1 base and J by 2 bases, leaving 17 bases between them. The CDR3 consists of 17 residues. Germline CDR1 is LGHDT and CDR2 is YNNKEL (reference sequence). CDR3 protein: CASSQVGTADPNTEAFF. The CDR3 DNA reads as TGTGCCAGCAGCCAAGTTGGGACTGCGGACCCCAACACTGAAGCTTTCTTT.

The CDR3 nucleotides are TGTGCCAGCAGCCCCTTCCCCTACGAGCAGTACTTC. This encodes CASSPFPYEQYF. The chain joins TRBV11-2 to TRBJ2-7; D uncertain. The CDR3 is 12 residues long. Germline lookup yields CDR1 SGHAT and CDR2 FQNNGV. V was pared by 5 bases and J by 2 bases, with 7 bases between.

The rearrangement uses TRBV27 and TRBJ1-3; D not resolved. In germline, CDR1 is MNHEY, CDR2 SMNVEV (reference sequence). V dropped 2 bases and J dropped 3 bases, with 5 bases sitting between them. The CDR3 sequence is 13 residues long. For the CDR3, the DNA is TGTGCCAGCAGTTTAGCCGGTGGAAACACCATATATTTT. This codes for CASSLAGGNTIYF.

The chain uses TRBV27 and TRBJ1-1; D not certain. V lost 3 bases and J lost 0, with 8 bases in between. This CDR3 has 14 amino acids. Germline loops: CDR1 MNHEY, CDR2 SMNVEV (reference sequence). Here the CDR3 reads CASSLYGVNTEAFF. The CDR3 DNA follows: TGTGCCAGCAGTTTGTACGGGGTGAACACTGAAGCTTTCTTT.

V is TRBV4-1 and J is TRBJ1-2; D is uncertain. The CDR3 covers 13 residues. The V end was cut by 1 base, the J end by 6 bases, with 9 bases between. Germline V gene sequence: CDR1 MGHRA, CDR2 YSYEKL. For the CDR3, the DNA is TGCGCCAGCAGCCAAGGAGTAGCCAATGGCTACACCTTC. Encoded protein: CASSQGVANGYTF.

V gene TRBV10-3 combines with J gene TRBJ1-2; 8 nucleotides match TRBD1. V shed 10 bases and J 2 bases; nucleotides not matched to a gene: 6. The CDR3 runs 13 residues. Germline V gives CDR1 ENHRY, CDR2 SYGVKD. CDR3 DNA sequence: TGTGCCACCGGACAGGGTTTGAACTATGGCTACACCTTC. Its translation is CATGQGLNYGYTF.

The chain couples TRBV29-1 to TRBJ1-3; the D gene is possibly TRBD1 (6 bases). Germline values: CDR1 SQVTM, CDR2 ANQGSEA. V was pared by 7 bases and J by 4 bases, with 14 bases between. This CDR3 region has 13 residues. This chain's CDR3 is CSGRGGYGNTIYF. The DNA for the CDR3 is TGCAGCGGTCGAGGGGGATACGGAAACACCATATATTTT. The complete variable domain, with remaining parts taken from reference TRBV29-1 and TRBJ1-3, reads SAVISQKPSRDICQRGTSLTIQCQVDSQVTMMFWYRQQPGQSLTLIATANQGSEATYESGFVIDKFPISRPNLTFSTLTVSNMSPEDSSIYLCSGRGGYGNTIYFGEGSWLTVV.

The rearrangement joins TRBV28 to TRBJ2-7; tentative D call: TRBD2 (5 bases). Trimming pared 7 bases from V and 2 bases from J, leaving 18 bases between. The CDR3 covers 15 residues. Germline loops: CDR1 MDHEN, CDR2 SYDVKM. This CDR3 reads CASKGAKTRPYEQYF. The CDR3 coding sequence is TGTGCCAGCAAGGGAGCCAAGACCCGCCCCTACGAGCAGTACTTC.

This clone was recorded a few times. The J gene is TRBJ1-6, the V gene TRBV7-3; 9 bases are shared with TRBD1. This CDR3 spans 15 amino acids. V lost 3 bases to trimming and J lost 7 bases; unmatched junction nucleotides: 4. CDR1 and CDR2 from the germline V gene are SGHTA and FQGTGA. The CDR3 spells CASSFGTGLNSPLHF. The CDR3 DNA follows: TGTGCCAGCAGCTTTGGGACAGGGCTCAATTCACCCCTCCACTTT. Looking up the rest from reference TRBV7-3 and TRBJ1-6 gives the full variable domain: GAGVSQTPSNKVTEKGKYVELRCDPISGHTALYWYRQSLGQGPEFLIYFQGTGAADDSGLPNDRFFAVRPEGSVSTLKIQRTERGDSAVYLCASSFGTGLNSPLHFGNGTRLTVT.

The CDR3 DNA reads as TGTGCCAGCAGCGTAGTTTCGGGGTCGGGAGCTTTCTTT. Amino acids: CASSVVSGSGAFF. The chain is built from TRBV9 and TRBJ1-1; D ambiguous. The CDR3 sequence is 13 residues long. The germline V gene has CDR1 SGDLS and CDR2 YYNGEE. Trimming shortened V by 0 bases and J by 10 bases, and 13 bases separated the two germline ends.

The V call is TRBV18, the J call TRBJ2-7; 10 nucleotides line up with TRBD1. The CDR3 is 14 amino acids. V dropped 5 bases and J dropped 6; count of bases not matched to a gene: 7. The V gene's germline CDR1 is KGHSH and CDR2 LQKENI. The CDR3, as DNA: TGTGCCAGCTCAAGAGGGACAGGGGTCCTCGAGCAGTACTTC. Amino acid sequence: CASSRGTGVLEQYF. Looking up the rest from reference TRBV18 and TRBJ2-7 gives the full variable domain: NAGVMQNPRHLVRRRGQEARLRCSPMKGHSHVYWYRQLPEEGLKFMVYLQKENIIDESGMPKERFSAEFPKEGPSILRIQQVVRGDSAAYFCASSRGTGVLEQYFGPGTRLTVT.

The J gene is TRBJ2-7, the V gene TRBV23-1; tentative D call: TRBD2 (5 bases). TRBV23-1 qualifies as an ORF whose function is uncertain. CDR3 length: 12 residues. Deletions cut 10 bases from V and 3 bases from J, with 13 bases between. DNA for the CDR3: TGCGCCATCCCAAGAGCGGACTACGAGCAGTACTTC. As protein: CAIPRADYEQYF.